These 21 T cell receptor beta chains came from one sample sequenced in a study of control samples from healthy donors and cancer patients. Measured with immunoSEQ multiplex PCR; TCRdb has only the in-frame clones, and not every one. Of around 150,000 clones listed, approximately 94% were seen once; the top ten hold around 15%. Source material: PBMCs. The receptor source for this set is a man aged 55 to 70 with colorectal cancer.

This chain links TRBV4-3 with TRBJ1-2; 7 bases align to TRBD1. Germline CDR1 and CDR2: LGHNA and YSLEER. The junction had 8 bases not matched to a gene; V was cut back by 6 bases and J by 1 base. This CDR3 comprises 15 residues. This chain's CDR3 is CASSRQGTVNYGYTF. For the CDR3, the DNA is TGCGCCAGCAGTCGCCAGGGGACAGTTAACTATGGCTACACCTTC.

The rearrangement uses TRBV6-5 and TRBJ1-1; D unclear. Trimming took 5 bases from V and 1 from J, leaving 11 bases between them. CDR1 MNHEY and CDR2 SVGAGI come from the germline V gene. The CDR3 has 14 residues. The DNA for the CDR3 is TGTGCCAGCAGTCACCCTGAGGCGAACACTGAAGCTTTCTTT. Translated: CASSHPEANTEAFF.

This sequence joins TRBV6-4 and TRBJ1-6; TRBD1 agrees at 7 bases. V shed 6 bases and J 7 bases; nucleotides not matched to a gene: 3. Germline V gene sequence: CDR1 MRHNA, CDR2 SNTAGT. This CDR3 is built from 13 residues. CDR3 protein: CASRGQENSPLHF. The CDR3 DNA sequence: TGTGCCAGCAGAGGACAGGAGAATTCACCCCTCCACTTT.

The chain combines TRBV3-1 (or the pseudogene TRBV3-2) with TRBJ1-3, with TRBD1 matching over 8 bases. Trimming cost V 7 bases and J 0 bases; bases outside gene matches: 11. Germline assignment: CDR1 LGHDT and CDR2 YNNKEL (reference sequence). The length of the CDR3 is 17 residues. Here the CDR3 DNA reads TGTGCCAGCACCCCTGGACAGGGCCCCCTCTCTGGAAACACCATATATTTT. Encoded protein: CASTPGQGPLSGNTIYF.

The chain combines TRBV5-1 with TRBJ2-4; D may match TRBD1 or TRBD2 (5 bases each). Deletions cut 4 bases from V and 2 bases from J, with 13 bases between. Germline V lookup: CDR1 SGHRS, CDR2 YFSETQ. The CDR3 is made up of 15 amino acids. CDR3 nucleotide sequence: TGCGCCAGCAGCAGTGGGGACCTCTCCAAAAACATTCAGTACTTC. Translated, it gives CASSSGDLSKNIQYF.

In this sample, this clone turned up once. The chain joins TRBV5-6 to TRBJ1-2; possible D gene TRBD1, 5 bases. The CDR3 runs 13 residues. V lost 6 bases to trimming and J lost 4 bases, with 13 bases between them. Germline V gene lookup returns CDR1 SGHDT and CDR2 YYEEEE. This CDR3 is CASIFGTAYGYTF. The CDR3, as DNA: TGTGCCAGCATCTTCGGGACGGCCTATGGCTACACCTTC.

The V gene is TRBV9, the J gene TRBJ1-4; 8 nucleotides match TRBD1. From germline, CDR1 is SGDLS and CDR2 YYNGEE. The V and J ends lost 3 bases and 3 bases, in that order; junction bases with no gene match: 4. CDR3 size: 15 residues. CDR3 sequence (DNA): TGTGCCAGCAGCGCCGCGACAGGGGCTAATGAAAAACTGTTTTTT. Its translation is CASSAATGANEKLFF. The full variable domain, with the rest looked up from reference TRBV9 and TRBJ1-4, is DSGVTQTPKHLITATGQRVTLRCSPRSGDLSVYWYQQSLDQGLQFLIQYYNGEERAKGNILERFSAQQFPDLHSELNLSSLELGDSALYFCASSAATGANEKLFFGSGTQLSVL.

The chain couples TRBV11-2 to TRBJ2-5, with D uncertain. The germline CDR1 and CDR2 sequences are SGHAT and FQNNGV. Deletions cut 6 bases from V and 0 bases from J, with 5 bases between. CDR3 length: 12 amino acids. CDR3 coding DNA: TGTGCCAGCAGGCAAAACCAAGAGACCCAGTACTTC. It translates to CASRQNQETQYF.

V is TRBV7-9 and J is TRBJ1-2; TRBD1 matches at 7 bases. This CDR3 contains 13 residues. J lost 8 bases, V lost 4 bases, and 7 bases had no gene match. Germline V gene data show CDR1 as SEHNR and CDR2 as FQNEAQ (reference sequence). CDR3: CASSSSGGQGYTF. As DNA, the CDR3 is TGTGCCAGCAGCTCCTCAGGGGGACAGGGCTACACCTTC.

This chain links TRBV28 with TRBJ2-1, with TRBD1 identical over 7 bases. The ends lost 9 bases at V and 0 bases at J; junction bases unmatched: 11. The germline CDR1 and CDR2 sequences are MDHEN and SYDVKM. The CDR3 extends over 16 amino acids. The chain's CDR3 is CASRTLPGGSYNEQFF. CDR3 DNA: TGTGCCAGTCGTACTCTCCCAGGGGGCTCCTACAATGAGCAGTTCTTC.

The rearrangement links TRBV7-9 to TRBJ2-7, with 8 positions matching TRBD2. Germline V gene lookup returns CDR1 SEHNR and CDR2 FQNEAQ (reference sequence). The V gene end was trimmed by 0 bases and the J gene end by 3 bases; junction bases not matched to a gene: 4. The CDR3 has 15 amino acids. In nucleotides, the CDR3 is TGTGCCAGCAGCTTAGCGGCTAGCGGGTACTACGAGCAGTACTTC. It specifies CASSLAASGYYEQYF.

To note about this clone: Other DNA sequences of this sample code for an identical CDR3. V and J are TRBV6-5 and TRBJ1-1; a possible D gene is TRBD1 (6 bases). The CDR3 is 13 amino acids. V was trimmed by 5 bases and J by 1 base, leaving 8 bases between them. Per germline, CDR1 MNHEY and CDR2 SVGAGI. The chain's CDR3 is CASSRTENTEAFF. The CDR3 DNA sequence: TGTGCCAGCAGTCGGACAGAGAACACTGAAGCTTTCTTT.

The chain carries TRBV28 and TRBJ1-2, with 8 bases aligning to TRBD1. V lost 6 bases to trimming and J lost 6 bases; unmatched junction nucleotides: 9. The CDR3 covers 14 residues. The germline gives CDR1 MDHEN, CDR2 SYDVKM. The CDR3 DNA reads TGTGCCAGCAGGGGATCCCAGGGGGCGGATGGCTACACCTTC. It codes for CASRGSQGADGYTF.

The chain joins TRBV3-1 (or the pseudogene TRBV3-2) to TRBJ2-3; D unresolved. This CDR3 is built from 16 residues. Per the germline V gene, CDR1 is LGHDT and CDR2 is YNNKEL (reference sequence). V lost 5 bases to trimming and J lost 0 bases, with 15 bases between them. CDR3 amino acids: CASSVSPISSTDTQYF. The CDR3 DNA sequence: TGTGCCAGCAGCGTCTCCCCTATTTCTAGCACAGATACGCAGTATTTT.

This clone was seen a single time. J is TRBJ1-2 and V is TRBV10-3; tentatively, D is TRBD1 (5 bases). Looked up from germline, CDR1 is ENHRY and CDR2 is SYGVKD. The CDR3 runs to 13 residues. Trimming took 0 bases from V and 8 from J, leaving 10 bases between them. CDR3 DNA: TGTGCCATCAGTGAGTCGACGGGGGAGGGCTACACCTTC. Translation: CAISESTGEGYTF.

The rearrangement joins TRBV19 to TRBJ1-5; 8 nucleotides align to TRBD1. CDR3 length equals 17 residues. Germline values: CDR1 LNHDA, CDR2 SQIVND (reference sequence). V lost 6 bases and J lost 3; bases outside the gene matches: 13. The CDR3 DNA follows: TGTGCCAGTAGCCCTCCTAGACAGGGGATTTACAATCAGCCCCAGCATTTT. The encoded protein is CASSPPRQGIYNQPQHF.

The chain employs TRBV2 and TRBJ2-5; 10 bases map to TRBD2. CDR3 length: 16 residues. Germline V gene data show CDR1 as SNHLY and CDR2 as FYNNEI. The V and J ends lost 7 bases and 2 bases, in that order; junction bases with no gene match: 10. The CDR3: CASKVAGGPFQETQYF. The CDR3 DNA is TGTGCCAGCAAAGTAGCGGGGGGCCCCTTTCAAGAGACCCAGTACTTC.

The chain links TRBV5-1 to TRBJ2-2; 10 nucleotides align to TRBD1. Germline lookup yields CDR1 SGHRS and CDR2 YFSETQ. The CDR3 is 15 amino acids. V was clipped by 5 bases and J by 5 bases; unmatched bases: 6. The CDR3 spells CASSSGTGETGELFF. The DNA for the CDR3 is TGCGCCAGCAGTTCCGGGACAGGGGAAACCGGGGAGCTGTTTTTT.

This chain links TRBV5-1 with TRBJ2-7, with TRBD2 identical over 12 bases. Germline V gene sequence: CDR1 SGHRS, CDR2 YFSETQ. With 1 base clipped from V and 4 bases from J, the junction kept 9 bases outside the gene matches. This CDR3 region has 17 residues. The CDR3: CASSLSLAGGSKYEQYF. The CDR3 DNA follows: TGCGCCAGCAGCTTGTCTCTAGCGGGGGGGAGCAAGTACGAGCAGTACTTC.

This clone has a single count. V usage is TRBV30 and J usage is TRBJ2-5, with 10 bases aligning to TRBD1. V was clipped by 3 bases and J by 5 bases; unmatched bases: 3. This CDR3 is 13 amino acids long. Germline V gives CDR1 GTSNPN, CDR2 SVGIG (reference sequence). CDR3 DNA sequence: TGTGCCTGGAGGGGACAGGGGTCGGAGACCCAGTACTTC. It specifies CAWRGQGSETQYF.

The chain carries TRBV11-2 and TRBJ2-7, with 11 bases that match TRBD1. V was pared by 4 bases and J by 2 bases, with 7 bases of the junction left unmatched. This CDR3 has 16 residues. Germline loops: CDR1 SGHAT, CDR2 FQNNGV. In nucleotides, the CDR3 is TGTGCCAGCAGCTCAGTTCCGGGACAGGGGGCCTACGAGCAGTACTTC. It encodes CASSSVPGQGAYEQYF.